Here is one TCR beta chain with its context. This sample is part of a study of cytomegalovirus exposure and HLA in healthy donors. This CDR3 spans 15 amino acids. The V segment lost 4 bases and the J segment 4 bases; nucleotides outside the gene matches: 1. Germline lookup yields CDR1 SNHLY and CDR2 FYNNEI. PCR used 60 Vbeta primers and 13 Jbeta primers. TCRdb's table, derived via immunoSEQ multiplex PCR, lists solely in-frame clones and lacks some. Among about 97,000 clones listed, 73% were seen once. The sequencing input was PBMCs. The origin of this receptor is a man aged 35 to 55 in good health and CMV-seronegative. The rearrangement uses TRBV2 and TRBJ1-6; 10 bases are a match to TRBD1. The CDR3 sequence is CASSGTGGYNSPLHF. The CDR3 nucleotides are TGTGCCAGCAGTGGGACAGGGGGGTATAATTCACCCCTCCACTTT. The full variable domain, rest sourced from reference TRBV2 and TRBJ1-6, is EPEVTQTPSHQVTQMGQEVILRCVPISNHLYFYWYRQILGQKVEFLVSFYNNEISEKSEIFDDQFSVERPDGSNFTLKIRSTKLEDSAMYFCASSGTGGYNSPLHFGNGTRLTVT.